A single sample gave rise to the 9 T cell receptor beta chains below, sequenced in a study of regulatory T cells in long-lasting Graves disease. Time point indicated: newly diagnosed GD, antithyroid drugs for less than 3 months. RNA isolated from PBMCs was used to make the TCR library. Both iRepertoire HTBI primers and Arm-PCR of CDR3 regions were used to build the TCR beta libraries. One entry per CDR3 protein results from TCRdb running MiXCR on the multiplex PCR reads. The repertoire consists of around 330,000 distinct CDR3 sequences, with 15% to 20% occurring once and the leading ten covering approximately 35%. The starting material was peripheral blood mononuclear cells (PBMCs), obtained at new diagnosis, from a patient treated with antithyroid drugs. The receptors here all came from a female donor with Graves disease.

The table lists this clonotype with many counts. CDR3 in DNA: TGTGCCAGCAGTGTATTGGGGGATGAGCAGTTCTTC. It specifies CASSVLGDEQFF. V and J are TRBV6-1 and TRBJ2-1; D could derive from TRBD1 or TRBD2 (5 bases each). The CDR3 is 12 amino acids. Looked up from germline, CDR1 is MNHNS and CDR2 is SASEGT. V was shortened by 4 bases and J by 8 bases, with 9 bases between the two germline ends.

The sample holds many counts of this clonotype. The chain couples TRBV12-3 or TRBV12-4 to TRBJ2-3; D is possibly TRBD2 (6 bases). Trimming left V 6 bases short and J 2 bases short, with 21 bases between. This CDR3 is built from 17 residues. In DNA form, the CDR3 reads TGTGCCAGCAGCCCCCGGACGAGACTAGTCTTCACAGATACGCAGTATTTT. Translation: CASSPRTRLVFTDTQYF.

This clonotype was detected ten times or more. In nucleotides, the CDR3 is TGTGCCAGCAGCAAGTATTTCGGGGGGTCGAGAACTGAAGCTTTCTTT. Its protein product is CASSKYFGGSRTEAFF. This chain joins TRBV5-6 and TRBJ1-1; D might be TRBD1 (5 bases). Trimming took 4 bases from V and 5 from J, leaving 21 bases between them. Germline assignment: CDR1 SGHDT and CDR2 YYEEEE. The CDR3 covers 16 residues.

There are many counts of this clonotype. The V gene is TRBV24-1, the J gene TRBJ1-2, with 7 bases matching TRBD1. The germline V gene has CDR1 KGHDR and CDR2 SFDVKD. This CDR3 spans 13 amino acids. Trimming cost V 6 bases and J 4 bases; bases outside gene matches: 4. The CDR3 spells CATSSTGLYGYTF. CDR3 DNA sequence: TGTGCCACCAGTTCGACAGGGCTCTATGGCTACACCTTC.

Points on this clonotype: Its ends do not fully match the called genes, so a read error is possible. This CDR3 reads CASSLGVVTDAQYF. CDR3 coding DNA: TGTGCCAGCAGCTTAGGGGTGGTTACAGATGCGCAGTATTTT. The chain is built from TRBV7-9 and TRBJ2-3; no definite D call. CDR1 is SEHNR and CDR2 is FQNEAQ in the germline V gene (reference sequence). The CDR3 contains 14 residues.

This clonotype was recorded many times. The chain couples TRBV18 to TRBJ2-7; TRBD1 matches 7 bases. Germline V CDR1 and CDR2: KGHSH, LQKENI. This CDR3 comprises 14 residues. V was pared by 3 bases and J by 1 base, with 3 bases of the junction left unmatched. The chain's CDR3 is CASSPKGQSYEQYF. Written as DNA, the CDR3 is TGTGCCAGCTCACCTAAGGGACAGTCCTACGAGCAGTACTTC.

The table lists this clonotype with many counts. The CDR3 is CASRDSGRPGELFF. The CDR3 region has the DNA TGTGCCAGCAGAGATAGCGGGAGACCCGGGGAGCTGTTTTTT. This chain joins TRBV28 and TRBJ2-2; 9 nucleotides match TRBD2. With 6 bases clipped from V and 6 bases from J, the junction kept 5 bases outside the gene matches. The CDR3 is 14 residues long. Germline-derived CDR1 and CDR2 are MDHEN and SYDVKM.

In this sample, this clonotype turned up a few times. The chain links TRBV29-1 to TRBJ2-1; 10 bases align to TRBD2. V dropped 6 bases and J dropped 4; count of bases not matched to a gene: 9. Germline V gene data show CDR1 as SQVTM and CDR2 as ANQGSEA. The CDR3 covers 15 residues. The CDR3 sequence: CSVNERTSGYNEQFF. DNA of the CDR3: TGCAGCGTGAACGAGCGGACTAGCGGTTACAATGAGCAGTTCTTC.

This clonotype came up many times. This chain uses TRBV28 with TRBJ1-5, with 7 bases aligning to TRBD1. CDR3 length: 15 residues. Germline trimming cut 3 bases from V and 6 bases from J; bases unmatched to any gene: 8. Per the germline V gene, CDR1 is MDHEN and CDR2 is SYDVKM. The chain's CDR3 is CASSFYTGVGQPQHF. The CDR3 DNA reads TGTGCCAGCAGTTTTTATACAGGGGTAGGTCAGCCCCAGCATTTT.